A selection of T cell receptor beta chains follows, all from one sample in a study of shared clonotypes between healthy human individuals. Produced via immunoSEQ multiplex PCR; TCRdb's table is partial and in-frame only. The table includes about 680,000 clones, approximately 90% detected once. Input material: naive CD8+ T cells sorted from blood. These receptors were obtained from a man aged 25 to 40 in good health. Both conserved end residues are part of each CDR3. Each record gives: CDR3 protein, CDR3 DNA, clone size, D gene, V gene, J gene. A D gene is named only where the DNA matches it firmly. Part of the rows lack a size; the others show once, few, many or a class for expanded clones.

CASSTTSGRATDTQYF	TGTGCCAGCAGTACGACTAGCGGGAGGGCAACAGATACGCAGTATTTT	.	TRBD2	TRBV2	TRBJ2-3
CASSLNEKLFF	TGTGCCAGCAGCTTAAACGAAAAACTGTTTTTT	few	.	TRBV11-2	TRBJ1-4
CASSERTAGGYTF	TGTGCCAGCAGTGAAAGGACAGCCGGTGGCTACACCTTC	.	.	TRBV2	TRBJ1-2
CASSVSWGGSQPQHF	TGTGCCAGCAGCGTGTCCTGGGGGGGCAGTCAGCCCCAGCATTTT	once	.	TRBV9	TRBJ1-5
CASSLRGAQAEAFF	TGCGCCAGCAGCTTGAGGGGGGCCCAGGCTGAAGCTTTCTTT	.	.	TRBV5-1	TRBJ1-1
CASSLQYSLPFF	TGTGCCAGCAGCCTACAGTATTCTTTGCCGTTCTTC	.	.	TRBV7-9	TRBJ2-1
CASSLVRNGELFF	TGTGCCAGCAGCTTAGTCCGGAACGGGGAGCTGTTTTTT	.	.	TRBV13	TRBJ2-2
CASSLSSGSGELFF	TGTGCCAGCAGTTTATCTTCTGGATCCGGGGAGCTGTTTTTT	.	.	TRBV27	TRBJ2-2
CSVSRVGGGTEAFF	TGCAGCGTTTCAAGGGTCGGTGGCGGCACTGAAGCTTTCTTT	.	.	TRBV29-1	TRBJ1-1
CASSPGRGSSYNEQFF	TGTGCCAGCTCACCTGGACGCGGGAGCTCCTACAATGAGCAGTTCTTC	.	TRBD2	TRBV18	TRBJ2-1
CASSQDNHYEQYF	TGCGCCAGCAGCCAAGACAACCACTACGAGCAGTACTTC	.	.	TRBV4-1	TRBJ2-7
CASSLDGNSRMTDTQYF	TGTGCCAGCAGCTTAGACGGGAACTCACGCATGACAGATACGCAGTATTTT	.	.	TRBV7-6	TRBJ2-3
CASSKDGERERFFGKNIQYF	TGTGCCAGCAGCAAAGATGGGGAGCGGGAGAGGTTTTTCGGCAAAAACATTCAGTACTTC	.	.	TRBV21-1	TRBJ2-4
CASSPPDTTDTQYF	TGTGCCAGCAGCCCCCCGGACACGACAGATACGCAGTATTTT	.	.	TRBV11-2	TRBJ2-3
CASSFRGSGRSHNEQFF	TGTGCCAGCAGTTTTCGGGGTAGCGGGAGGTCCCACAATGAGCAGTTCTTC	.	TRBD2	TRBV27	TRBJ2-1
CASKSIYGYTF	TGTGCCAGCAAGTCAATCTATGGCTACACCTTC	.	.	TRBV27	TRBJ1-2
CASSYSRQGAETQYF	TGTGCCAGCAGTTACTCCCGGCAGGGGGCAGAGACCCAGTACTTC	few	TRBD1	TRBV6-6	TRBJ2-5
CASSVQHSGRDYNEQFF	TGTGCCAGCAGCGTCCAGCACAGCGGGAGGGACTACAATGAGCAGTTCTTC	.	TRBD2	TRBV9	TRBJ2-1
CSVEKTGQGWYNEQFF	TGCAGCGTAGAAAAAACCGGACAGGGGTGGTACAATGAGCAGTTCTTC	.	TRBD1	TRBV29-1	TRBJ2-1
CSVEDPGETEAFF	TGCAGCGTTGAAGATCCAGGGGAGACTGAAGCTTTCTTT	.	.	TRBV29-1	TRBJ1-1
CSVDTRGQTNYGYTF	TGCAGCGTTGATACTAGGGGGCAGACTAACTATGGCTACACCTTC	.	TRBD1	TRBV29-1	TRBJ1-2
CASEDSVSYEQYF	TGTGCCAGCGAGGATAGCGTTTCCTACGAGCAGTACTTC	.	.	TRBV2	TRBJ2-7
CASSARGAYEQYF	TGTGCCAGCAGCGCCAGAGGGGCATACGAGCAGTACTTC	few	.	TRBV6-6	TRBJ2-7
CASSGGQGIEKLFF	TGTGCCAGCAGTGGGGGACAGGGTATTGAAAAACTGTTTTTT	.	TRBD1	TRBV6-1	TRBJ1-4
CATSRVAGDTGELFF	TGTGCCACCAGCAGAGTAGCGGGAGACACCGGGGAGCTGTTTTTT	.	TRBD2	TRBV15	TRBJ2-2
CASSPPYSGRGRNEQFF	TGTGCCAGCTCACCGCCGTATAGCGGGAGGGGTCGCAATGAGCAGTTCTTC	.	TRBD2	TRBV18	TRBJ2-1
CASSRHEAAYGYTF	TGCGCCAGCAGCCGCCATGAGGCAGCTTATGGCTACACCTTC	.	.	TRBV5-1	TRBJ1-2
CAHQGKNTEAFF	TGTGCCCACCAGGGAAAGAACACTGAAGCTTTCTTT	.	.	TRBV11-2	TRBJ1-1
CASSAGTRGYEQYF	TGCGCCAGCAGTGCCGGGACTAGAGGCTACGAGCAGTACTTC	.	TRBD2	TRBV10-1	TRBJ2-7
CASSLAGGDDTQYF	TGTGCCAGCTCTCTGGCGGGAGGGGACGATACGCAGTATTTT	.	TRBD2	TRBV7-9	TRBJ2-3
CASSLAPRQETQYF	TGTGCCAGCAGCTTAGCGCCAAGGCAAGAGACCCAGTACTTC	once	.	TRBV7-2	TRBJ2-5
CASTTGGTRSGNTIYF	TGTGCCAGCACCACCGGCGGGACCAGATCTGGAAACACCATATATTTT	.	.	TRBV7-9	TRBJ1-3
CASTLSRGLNSYNEQFF	TGTGCCAGTACCCTAAGTCGGGGACTTAACTCCTACAATGAGCAGTTCTTC	few	.	TRBV19	TRBJ2-1
CASSQDPQGANYGYTF	TGCGCCAGCAGCCAAGACCCACAGGGAGCTAACTATGGCTACACCTTC	.	.	TRBV4-3	TRBJ1-2
CAWSVIGLAGLESTDTQYF	TGTGCCTGGAGTGTAATTGGTCTAGCGGGACTAGAGAGCACAGATACGCAGTATTTT	.	TRBD2	TRBV30	TRBJ2-3
CASSLGTGSQQETQYF	TGTGCCAGCAGTCTAGGGACAGGGTCCCAACAAGAGACCCAGTACTTC	.	TRBD1	TRBV28	TRBJ2-5
CASSHGTTSTDTQYF	TGTGCCAGTAGCCACGGGACAACTAGCACAGATACGCAGTATTTT	.	.	TRBV19	TRBJ2-3
CASSSIGGRANVPYNEQFF	TGTGCCAGCAGTTCAATAGGTGGGAGGGCCAATGTACCCTACAATGAGCAGTTCTTC	.	TRBD2	TRBV27	TRBJ2-1
CASSKSYEQYF	TGTGCCAGCAGCAAATCCTACGAGCAGTACTTC	.	.	TRBV7-9	TRBJ2-7
CASSPRGNTGELFF	TGTGCCAGCAGCCCCAGGGGAAACACCGGGGAGCTGTTTTTT	.	.	TRBV11-2	TRBJ2-2
CASSDVTSGFTDTQYF	TGTGCCAGCAGTGACGTTACAAGCGGATTCACAGATACGCAGTATTTT	.	.	TRBV2	TRBJ2-3